The 27 T cell receptor beta chains reported below all come from one sample, sequenced in a study of T cells in Graves' hyperthyroidism and ophthalmopathy. Authors of the study amplified TCR beta CDR3 regions from RNA transcripts. Carried out on the TCR CDR3, a first-round RT-PCR used the HTBI primer set. TCRdb redid the calling of the multiplex PCR reads with MiXCR, one entry per CDR3 protein. In the table there are about 600,000 distinct CDR3 sequences, 15% to 20% of which are singletons. Sequencing used blood. The receptors stem from a woman in her thirties or forties with Graves' ophthalmopathy.

This clonotype was observed at least ten times. V usage is TRBV7-2 and J usage is TRBJ2-5, with D possibly being TRBD2 (5 bases). The CDR3 has 14 amino acids. V lost 2 bases and J 3 bases, leaving 10 bases between the germline ends. CDR1 and CDR2 (germline): SGHTA, FQGNSA. CDR3 protein: CASSLQVSEETQYF. The CDR3 nucleotides read TGTGCCAGCAGCTTACAGGTTAGCGAAGAGACCCAGTACTTC.

This clonotype was recorded many times. V is TRBV7-9 and J is TRBJ2-1, with D unclear. The CDR3 length is 13 residues. CDR1 and CDR2 (germline): SEHNR, FQNEAQ (reference sequence). V was trimmed by 5 bases and J by 10 bases, leaving 15 bases between them. The CDR3 loop reads CASSPAARGEQFF. The CDR3 nucleotides read TGTGCCAGCAGCCCCGCCGCCCGCGGAGAGCAGTTCTTC. The full variable domain, with the rest looked up from reference TRBV7-9 and TRBJ2-1, is DTGVSQNPRHKITKRGQNVTFRCDPISEHNRLYWYRQTLGQGPEFLTYFQNEAQLEKSRLLSDRFSAERPKGSFSTLEIQRTEQGDSAMYLCASSPAARGEQFFGPGTRLTVL.

This clonotype was recorded at least ten times. The rearrangement links TRBV20-1 to TRBJ2-5; no reliable D call. Germline assignment: CDR1 DFQATT and CDR2 SNEGSKA (reference sequence). V dropped 5 bases and J dropped 6 bases, with 13 bases sitting between them. The CDR3 consists of 12 residues. CDR3 amino acids: CSACADSKTQYF. Here the CDR3 DNA reads TGCAGTGCTTGTGCCGATAGCAAGACCCAGTACTTC.

This clonotype was seen repeatedly, ten times or more. The V call is TRBV7-9, the J call TRBJ2-5; D is perhaps TRBD2 (6 bases). The CDR3 runs to 15 residues. The V end lost 5 bases, the J end lost 5 bases, and 18 bases lay between the germline ends. Germline V CDR1 and CDR2: SEHNR, FQNEAQ (reference sequence). CDR3 bases: TGTGCCAGCAGCCCCCGTGCGCGGGATAGGGAGACCCAGTACTTC. Encoded protein: CASSPRARDRETQYF. The full variable domain, rest sourced from reference TRBV7-9 and TRBJ2-5, is DTGVSQNPRHKITKRGQNVTFRCDPISEHNRLYWYRQTLGQGPEFLTYFQNEAQLEKSRLLSDRFSAERPKGSFSTLEIQRTEQGDSAMYLCASSPRARDRETQYFGPGTRLLVL.

The chain joins TRBV6-5 to TRBJ1-2; D is uncertain. The germline gives CDR1 MNHEY, CDR2 SVGAGI. V was clipped by 0 bases and J by 0 bases, with 8 bases between them. The CDR3 has 15 residues. CDR3 DNA sequence: TGTGCCAGCAGTTACTCGAAGGGTACTAACTATGGCTACACCTTC. Translation: CASSYSKGTNYGYTF.

This clonotype was recorded many times. CDR3 amino acids: CASSQGQIYEQYF. The CDR3 DNA follows: TGTGCCAGCAGCCAAGGTCAGATATACGAGCAGTACTTC. The rearrangement uses TRBV3-1 and TRBJ2-7; D is undetermined. Trimming cost V 1 base and J 4 bases, with 8 bases left between them. The CDR3 is 13 amino acids. Germline V gene data show CDR1 as LGHDT and CDR2 as YNNKEL (reference sequence).

This clonotype showed up many times. The chain combines TRBV7-2 with TRBJ2-7; possible D gene TRBD1, 6 bases. V shed 6 bases and J shed 6 bases, with 15 bases lying between them. The length of the CDR3 is 13 residues. Germline V CDR1 and CDR2: SGHTA, FQGNSA. CDR3 bases: TGTGCCAGCAGACCGGGACCAGGGGTCGAGCAGTACTTC. Translation: CASRPGPGVEQYF.

This clonotype appeared many times. This chain connects TRBV5-6 to TRBJ1-1; D perhaps matches TRBD1 (5 bases). CDR1 SGHDT and CDR2 YYEEEE come from the germline V gene. The ends were cut back, 4 bases at V and 0 bases at J, with 13 bases in the middle. The CDR3 totals 15 residues. The CDR3 loop reads CASSPSGQMNTEAFF. The CDR3 nucleotides are TGTGCCAGCAGCCCTTCAGGGCAAATGAACACTGAAGCTTTCTTT. Variable domain in full (rest from reference TRBV5-6 and TRBJ1-1): DAGVTQSPTHLIKTRGQQVTLRCSPKSGHDTVSWYQQALGQGPQFIFQYYEEEERQRGNFPDRFSGHQFPNYSSELNVNALLLGDSALYLCASSPSGQMNTEAFFGQGTRLTVV.

Only a few counts were recorded for this clonotype. CDR3 sequence reads: CASRRRWGAGPQHF. In nucleotides, the CDR3 is TGTGCCAGCAGGAGAAGGTGGGGGGCCGGTCCCCAGCATTTT. This chain uses TRBV27 with TRBJ1-5; tentative D call: TRBD1 (6 bases). There are 14 residues in the CDR3. Germline lookup yields CDR1 MNHEY and CDR2 SMNVEV (reference sequence). V gave up 6 bases and J gave up 10 bases, with 19 bases separating them.

This clonotype was observed a few times. V is TRBV5-5 and J is TRBJ2-2; tentative D call: TRBD1 (6 bases). From germline, CDR1 is SGHKS and CDR2 YYEKEE (reference sequence). The CDR3 runs 16 residues. The ends were cut back, 1 base at V and 0 bases at J, with 10 bases in the middle. The CDR3 nucleotides are TGTGCCAGCAGCTTGCAGTACAGGGCGAACACCGGGGAGCTGTTTTTT. Protein: CASSLQYRANTGELFF.

This clonotype has at least ten counts. This sequence joins TRBV6-5 and TRBJ1-1, with D unresolved. Germline-derived CDR1 and CDR2 are MNHEY and SVGAGI. Trimming removed 0 bases at V and 3 bases at J, with 11 bases between. CDR3 size: 15 residues. The CDR3 DNA reads as TGTGCCAGCAGTTACTCGAGGTGGAGGCACACTGAAGCTTTCTTT. Translation gives CASSYSRWRHTEAFF.

This clonotype showed up many times. The V and J genes are TRBV2 and TRBJ1-5, with a possible D match to TRBD1 (5 bases). Trimming left V 2 bases short and J 1 base short, with 12 bases between. The germline V gene encodes CDR1 SNHLY and CDR2 FYNNEI. This CDR3 contains 16 residues. The CDR3 protein is CASSELPGASNQPQHF. DNA for the CDR3: TGTGCCAGCAGTGAACTTCCCGGGGCGAGCAATCAGCCCCAGCATTTT.

This clonotype was observed a few times. This chain connects TRBV7-6 to TRBJ2-7; D is unresolved. In germline, CDR1 is SGHVS, CDR2 FNYEAQ. Trimming stripped 0 bases from V and 4 bases from J, with 10 bases between. The CDR3 runs to 14 residues. The CDR3 nucleotides are TGTGCCAGCAGCTTAGCGCCCGGAATATACGAGCAGTACTTC. Protein product: CASSLAPGIYEQYF.

In this sample, this clonotype turned up many times. The gene calls are TRBV28 and TRBJ2-7; D is uncertain. CDR3 length: 13 residues. Deletions cut 7 bases from V and 3 bases from J, with 13 bases between. Germline V gene sequence: CDR1 MDHEN, CDR2 SYDVKM. CDR3 in amino acids: CASTRPVFYEQYF. In nucleotides, the CDR3 is TGTGCCAGCACCAGGCCGGTGTTCTACGAGCAGTACTTC.

The V and J genes are TRBV5-1 and TRBJ2-7; D ambiguous. This CDR3 comprises 12 residues. The germline V and J ends were trimmed by 1 base and 6 bases, with 8 bases remaining between them. Germline assignment: CDR1 SGHRS and CDR2 YFSETQ. CDR3 amino acids: CASSLYGSEQYF. CDR3 bases: TGCGCCAGCAGCTTGTATGGATCCGAGCAGTACTTC.

This clonotype was counted only a few times. This chain uses TRBV2 with TRBJ2-1, with 13 bases fitting TRBD2. The CDR3 totals 15 residues. Germline-derived CDR1 and CDR2 are SNHLY and FYNNEI. With V trimmed by 7 bases and J by 10 bases, 10 bases remained unmatched. CDR3 protein: CASKRTSGSSGEQFF. The CDR3 DNA is TGTGCCAGCAAAAGGACTAGCGGGAGTTCAGGCGAGCAGTTCTTC.

This clonotype was recorded many times. The rearrangement links TRBV6-1 to TRBJ2-3; perhaps TRBD1 as D (6 bases). The ends were cut back, 2 bases at V and 4 bases at J, with 10 bases in the middle. The germline V gene encodes CDR1 MNHNS and CDR2 SASEGT. CDR3 length: 14 amino acids. Written as DNA, the CDR3 is TGTGCCAGCAGTGAACAGGGGTGGGCAGATACGCAGTATTTT. It is translated as CASSEQGWADTQYF.

This clonotype is a singleton in its sample. The chain joins TRBV7-2 to TRBJ2-2, with D possibly matching TRBD2 (6 bases). This CDR3 comprises 16 residues. V lost 3 bases and J lost 7, with 18 bases in between. Germline V gene data show CDR1 as SGHTA and CDR2 as FQGNSA. The CDR3 DNA is TGTGCCAGCAGCTTGGTCAGCAGGAGGGGCCACGGGGAGCTGTTTTTT. Its translation is CASSLVSRRGHGELFF.

The gene calls are TRBV4-1 and TRBJ2-5; TRBD2 agrees at 16 bases. This CDR3 contains 20 residues. J lost 7 bases, V lost 0 bases, and 14 bases had no gene match. The V gene's germline CDR1 is MGHRA and CDR2 YSYEKL. DNA for the CDR3: TGCGCCAGCAGCCAAGATCTCGGGACTAGCGGGGGGGTAACTGTCCGGACCCAGTACTTC. This codes for CASSQDLGTSGGVTVRTQYF.

This clonotype appeared many times. The chain carries TRBV6-1 and TRBJ2-5; TRBD2 aligns across 7 bases. The ends lost 8 bases at V and 5 bases at J; junction bases unmatched: 8. CDR1 is MNHNS and CDR2 is SASEGT in the germline V gene. This CDR3 spans 13 amino acids. CDR3 nucleotide sequence: TGTGCCAGCGGGTTAAACGGGAGGGAGACCCAGTACTTC. Translation: CASGLNGRETQYF.

The chain joins TRBV6-1 to TRBJ1-1; 7 bases fit TRBD1. The CDR3 sequence is 15 residues long. The V gene's germline CDR1 is MNHNS and CDR2 SASEGT. The V and J ends lost 5 bases and 4 bases, in that order; junction bases with no gene match: 10. The CDR3: CASSRNRGVITEAFF. CDR3 DNA: TGTGCCAGCAGTCGAAACAGGGGAGTAATCACTGAAGCTTTCTTT.

Comment on this clonotype: A read error may explain this, as a much larger clone is one base away. The genes are TRBV3-1 and TRBJ1-1, with unresolved D. Germline CDR1 and CDR2: LGHDT and YNNKEL (reference sequence). CDR3 size: 13 residues. CDR3 bases: TGTGCCAGCAACCAAGTGGCCGGGCTGGGTGCTTTCTTT. Its translation is CASNQVAGLGAFF. Using reference TRBV3-1 and TRBJ1-1 for the parts outside the CDR3, the full variable domain is DTAVSQTPKYLVTQMGNDKSIKCEQNLGHDTMYWYKQDSKKFLKIMFSYNNKELIINETVPNRFSPKSPDKAHLNLHINSLELGDSAVYFCASNQVAGLGAFFGQGTRLTVV.

At least ten counts were recorded for this clonotype. The chain is built from TRBV30 and TRBJ1-5, with unresolved D. V was shortened by 5 bases and J by 5 bases, with 10 bases between the two germline ends. Germline loops: CDR1 GTSNPN, CDR2 SVGIG (reference sequence). CDR3 size: 12 residues. CDR3 protein: CAWGRGHQPQHF. CDR3 in DNA: TGTGCCTGGGGCAGAGGACATCAGCCCCAGCATTTT.

In DNA form, the CDR3 reads TGTGCCAGTAGTACGACAGGGGGGTATTCACCCCTCCACTTT. As protein: CASSTTGGYSPLHF. The genes are TRBV7-9 and TRBJ1-6; 9 nucleotides align to TRBD1. There are 14 residues in the CDR3. V was clipped by 9 bases and J by 8 bases; unmatched bases: 8. The V gene's germline CDR1 is SEHNR and CDR2 FQNEAQ (reference sequence).

The rearrangement links TRBV13 to TRBJ1-6; D call uncertain. The germline V and J ends were trimmed by 3 bases and 4 bases, with 13 bases remaining between them. Germline CDR1 is PRHDT and CDR2 is FYEKMQ (reference sequence). This CDR3 has 16 amino acids. The chain's CDR3 is CASSLSLQSYNSPLHF. CDR3 DNA: TGTGCCAGCAGCTTGTCCCTACAGTCTTATAATTCACCCCTCCACTTT.

Many counts were recorded for this clonotype. The chain recombines TRBV2 with TRBJ1-5; D gene unclear. Trimming took 2 bases from V and 9 from J, leaving 8 bases between them. The CDR3 runs 12 residues. CDR1 is SNHLY and CDR2 is FYNNEI in the germline V gene. This CDR3 reads CASSEPGWPQHF. The DNA for the CDR3 is TGTGCCAGCAGTGAACCGGGATGGCCCCAGCATTTT.

This clonotype was detected ten times or more. This chain connects TRBV2 to TRBJ2-3; 10 nucleotides agree with TRBD1. This CDR3 is built from 15 residues. Trimming at V came to 8 bases and at J to 0 bases, leaving 5 bases not matched to a gene. CDR1 and CDR2 from the germline V gene are SNHLY and FYNNEI. The CDR3 DNA follows: TGTGCCAGCGAAAGACAGGGGGCTAGCACAGATACGCAGTATTTT. This encodes CASERQGASTDTQYF.